These 18 T cell receptor beta chains were all obtained from the same sample, sequenced in a study of blood T cells in healthy people across ages (dated by TCRdb to between 2015 and 2016). Receptor amplification or capture employed 5' RACE. The sequencing machine was an Illumina HiSeq 2500. A second PCR of about 7 to 12 cycles was performed with a sample-barcoded 5' primer and a J-beta primer mix. TCRdb redid the processing of the public reads, applying fastp at Q25 and MiXCR, and retained in-frame beta chains. Every distinct CDR3 protein forms one entry, paired with its most common genes and DNA. The sample table contains 800,000 to 950,000 distinct CDR3 sequences; only one count was recorded for 29% of them. The ten biggest clones cover 10% of the sample. Another study also made use of these data, one on T cells of mothers and their children.

The sequenced sample was blood. Every receptor here comes from a woman aged 40 to 50 in good health.

This clonotype was detected only once. The V call is TRBV27, the J call TRBJ1-2; weak D call: TRBD1 (5 bases). The CDR3 has 13 amino acids. The V gene's germline CDR1 is MNHEY and CDR2 SMNVEV (reference sequence). The germline V and J ends were trimmed by 6 bases and 3 bases, with 11 bases remaining between them. The CDR3, as DNA: TGTGCCAGCAGACTGACAGAGGACTATGGCTACACCTTC. Translated, it gives CASRLTEDYGYTF.

Details on this clonotype: The junction departs from the called germline gene at one end, perhaps through a read error. The chain has TRBV7-3 and TRBJ1-4, with 7 nucleotides matching TRBD1. Germline CDR1 is SGHTA and CDR2 is FQGTGA. The CDR3 consists of 13 residues. Here the CDR3 DNA reads TGCCCAGGGGGGGGCTGTGTGGGTAAAAAACTGTTTTTT. Protein sequence: CPGGGCVGKKLFF. Full variable domain (remainder filled in from reference TRBV7-3 and TRBJ1-4): GAGVSQTPSNKVTEKGKYVELRCDPISGHTALYWYRQSLGQGPEFLIYFQGTGAADDSGLPNDRFFAVRPEGSVSTLKIQRTERGDSAVYLCPGGGCVGKKLFFGSGTQLSVL.

This clonotype has more than one count but fewer than ten. V usage is TRBV27 and J usage is TRBJ2-7, with 12 bases identical to TRBD2. The germline V gene has CDR1 MNHEY and CDR2 SMNVEV (reference sequence). Trimming removed 4 bases from V and 4 bases from J; junction bases left unmatched: 5. This CDR3 has 15 amino acids. CDR3 sequence (DNA): TGTGCCAGCAGTTCGACTAGCGGGGGACTTTACGAGCAGTACTTC. Its protein is CASSSTSGGLYEQYF.

This clonotype was seen many times. The chain is built from TRBV4-1 and TRBJ1-2; possibly TRBD1 for D (6 bases). CDR3 size: 14 residues. Germline V gives CDR1 MGHRA, CDR2 YSYEKL. Between the trimmed V and J ends, which lost 3 bases and 8 bases, there was a span of 16 bases. The CDR3 coding sequence is TGCGCCAGCAGCCAGGACTGGACAGTAACCGGCTACACCTTC. Protein sequence: CASSQDWTVTGYTF.

The table lists this clonotype with a few counts. J is TRBJ1-2 and V is TRBV28; TRBD1 is a possible D gene (5 bases). CDR1 and CDR2 (germline): MDHEN, SYDVKM. V was pared by 5 bases and J by 7 bases, with 20 bases between. CDR3 length: 15 residues. CDR3 DNA: TGTGCCAGCAGTATAATCGGGGCATCAAGTATTGGCTACACCTTC. Translated, it gives CASSIIGASSIGYTF.

This clonotype was seen more than once but under ten times. The chain uses TRBV20-1 and TRBJ2-5; maybe TRBD1 (5 bases). From germline, CDR1 is DFQATT and CDR2 SNEGSKA (reference sequence). This CDR3 contains 13 residues. Trimming left V 5 bases short and J 5 bases short, with 15 bases between. The CDR3 spells CSAETDSPETQYF. CDR3 in DNA: TGCAGTGCTGAAACAGACAGCCCGGAGACCCAGTACTTC.

The chain carries TRBV28 and TRBJ2-1, with TRBD1 identical over 7 bases. Germline-derived CDR1 and CDR2 are MDHEN and SYDVKM. V was clipped by 10 bases and J by 7 bases; unmatched bases: 10. There are 13 residues in the CDR3. CDR3 region: CATTGTETNEQFF. The CDR3 DNA follows: TGTGCCACCACCGGGACAGAAACGAATGAGCAGTTCTTC.

This clonotype has more than one count but fewer than ten. The V and J genes are TRBV14 and TRBJ2-3; D possibly corresponds to TRBD2 (5 bases). The V end was cut by 0 bases, the J end by 8 bases, with 21 bases between. Germline V gene sequence: CDR1 SGHDN, CDR2 FVKESK. The CDR3 sequence is 17 residues long. The CDR3 spells CASSQELNSFQLGTQYF. CDR3 bases: TGTGCCAGCAGCCAAGAGCTAAACAGCTTTCAACTAGGTACGCAGTATTTT.

For this clonotype: A read error may be the cause here, since a much bigger clone is one base away. The chain combines TRBV6-2 or TRBV6-3 with TRBJ1-5, with no clear D. V lost 1 base and J 1 base, leaving 2 bases between the germline ends. The CDR3 is 13 amino acids. CDR1 and CDR2 (germline): MNHEY, SVGEGT. The CDR3, as DNA: TGTGCCAGCAGTTACTACAGCAATCAGCCCCAGCATTTT. Translation gives CASSYYSNQPQHF.

This clonotype has only a few counts. V and J are TRBV10-3 and TRBJ2-1, with D perhaps TRBD1 (5 bases). Deletions cut 0 bases from V and 6 bases from J, with 9 bases between. CDR1 is ENHRY, CDR2 SYGVKD, per germline. The CDR3 covers 14 residues. The DNA for the CDR3 is TGTGCCATCAGTGAGTCCTCCAGGGCCAATGAGCAGTTCTTC. It yields the protein CAISESSRANEQFF.

Details on this clonotype: This clone may be a read error of a much larger clone one base away. The chain couples TRBV6-6 to TRBJ1-5; no clear D. Germline-derived CDR1 and CDR2 are MNHNY and SVGAGI (reference sequence). Trimming removed 4 bases from V and 0 bases from J, with 7 bases in between. The CDR3 loop spans 14 amino acids. CDR3 loop: CASSFQNSNQPQHF. In nucleotides, the CDR3 is TGTGCCAGCAGTTTCCAGAATAGCAATCAGCCCCAGCATTTT.

The sample holds many counts of this clonotype. The rearrangement uses TRBV3-1 and TRBJ2-5; 10 bases agree with TRBD1. The DNA matches TRBJ2-7 better at its end, which makes the J call doubtful. CDR1 is LGHDT and CDR2 is YNNKEL in the germline V gene (reference sequence). This CDR3 spans 16 amino acids. The CDR3 region is CASSPSWGQGRHEQYF. The CDR3 coding sequence is TGTGCCAGCAGCCCGTCTTGGGGACAGGGGAGACACGAGCAGTACTTC.

The V and J genes are TRBV20-1 and TRBJ2-7; D is undetermined. CDR3 length: 12 amino acids. V was shortened by 3 bases and J by 0 bases, with 6 bases between the two germline ends. Germline loops: CDR1 DFQATT, CDR2 SNEGSKA (reference sequence). CDR3 bases: TGCAGTGCTAGTGGCAACTCCTACGAGCAGTACTTC. Translation: CSASGNSYEQYF.

The genes are TRBV2 and TRBJ2-4; 7 bases are shared with TRBD1. The CDR3 has 13 residues. The trim removed 7 bases at V and 11 bases at J, leaving 11 bases unmatched. Germline loops: CDR1 SNHLY, CDR2 FYNNEI. This CDR3 is CASNTGTVGLQYF. The CDR3 DNA is TGTGCCAGCAATACCGGGACAGTTGGTCTTCAGTACTTC.

This clonotype turned up a few times. The chain has TRBV5-1 and TRBJ1-2; no clear D gene. The CDR3 extends over 14 amino acids. Germline V gene data show CDR1 as SGHRS and CDR2 as YFSETQ. Trimming removed 4 bases from V and 5 bases from J, with 15 bases in between. The DNA for the CDR3 is TGCGCCAGCAGCCCGGACGGGTCGTTTTATGGCTACACCTTC. Protein: CASSPDGSFYGYTF.

This clonotype was recorded many times. The CDR3 here is CATSSLGGEGTQYF. The CDR3 DNA sequence: TGTGCCACCAGCAGCCTGGGGGGGGAAGGTACCCAGTACTTC. The V and J genes are TRBV15 and TRBJ2-5, with 7 bases aligning to TRBD2. Germline CDR1 LNHNV, CDR2 YYDKDF (reference sequence). The J segment lost 8 bases and the V segment lost 3 bases, leaving 9 bases of the junction unmatched. The CDR3 covers 14 residues.

This clonotype was detected a few times. The gene calls are TRBV12-3 or TRBV12-4 and TRBJ1-1; D perhaps matches TRBD1 (6 bases). The V end was cut by 6 bases, the J end by 1 base, with 12 bases between. The CDR3 is made up of 14 amino acids. In DNA, the CDR3 is TGTGCCAGCAGCGATGACAGGAGGAACACTGAAGCTTTCTTT. It is translated as CASSDDRRNTEAFF.

V gene TRBV28 combines with J gene TRBJ1-2; D remains unclear. The CDR3 length is 10 residues. V gave up 7 bases and J gave up 6 bases, with 6 bases separating them. The germline CDR1 and CDR2 sequences are MDHEN and SYDVKM. Written as DNA, the CDR3 is TGTGCCAGCAACAATAATGGCTACACCTTC. This encodes CASNNNGYTF.